Below, one T cell receptor beta chain is given with its context. Its specificity is not known. Study outcomes and limitations: Tumor-infiltrating Treg TCR alpha and beta sequences overlapped most with tumor naive CD4+ T cells, then blood naive.

Full-length variable regions came from constant-region reverse primers plus semi-nested Nested Universal Primer A PCR. Via MiXCR, TCRdb re-called the 5' RACE reads, giving one row per CDR3 protein. This sample carries about 5,200 distinct CDR3 sequences, about 71% of them seen once, and the ten largest clones take around 3.3%. The germline V gene has CDR1 SGHTA and CDR2 FQGNSA. V lost 5 bases and J 7 bases, leaving 15 bases between the germline ends. The CDR3 extends over 14 amino acids. The origin of this receptor is a female donor with breast cancer. The V call is TRBV7-2, the J call TRBJ2-1, with a weak D call TRBD1 (5 bases). The sample consisted of naive CD4+ T cells sorted from blood. Subset in this sample: naive CD4+ T cells, CD4+CD45RA+CD25-. The CDR3 nucleotides are TGTGCCAGCAGCACCCGAGAAAGGGGAAATGAGCAGTTCTTC. It is translated as CASSTRERGNEQFF.